The 22 T cell receptor beta chains reported below all come from one sample, sequenced in a study of shared clonotypes between healthy human individuals. TCRdb's table, derived via immunoSEQ multiplex PCR, lists solely in-frame clones and lacks some. The sample consists of approximately 100,000 clones, roughly 70% of them appearing once. The sample was memory CD8+ T cells sorted from blood. Noted subset: CD45RO+ cells pooled with CCR7-negative TemRA cells. All receptors derive from a woman in her 30s in good health.

The CDR3, as DNA: TGTGCCAGCAGTGGACAGGGTCCCTACGAGCAGTACTTC. This translates into CASSGQGPYEQYF. The J gene is TRBJ2-7, the V gene TRBV27, with 8 nucleotides matching TRBD1. The CDR3 spans 13 residues. The V gene's germline CDR1 is MNHEY and CDR2 SMNVEV (reference sequence). V shed 5 bases and J 2 bases; nucleotides not matched to a gene: 2.

In its sample, this clone was seen a few times. The V and J genes are TRBV6-6 and TRBJ1-5; the D gene is possibly TRBD1 (5 bases). CDR3 length: 15 residues. CDR1 is MNHNY and CDR2 is SVGAGI in the germline V gene (reference sequence). V shed 6 bases and J shed 0 bases, with 12 bases lying between them. The chain's CDR3 is CASSQTGYSNQPQHF. DNA for the CDR3: TGTGCCAGCAGCCAAACAGGCTATAGCAATCAGCCCCAGCATTTT.

This clone was seen more than once but under ten times. This chain joins TRBV4-1 and TRBJ1-5; TRBD1 might be the D (5 bases). The germline CDR1 and CDR2 sequences are MGHRA and YSYEKL. Trimming took off 4 bases at V and 6 bases at J, with 10 bases between the two ends. The CDR3 sequence is 13 residues long. The CDR3 loop is CASSRTKAQPQHF. CDR3 in DNA: TGCGCCAGCAGCCGGACAAAGGCTCAGCCCCAGCATTTT.

The chain joins TRBV29-1 to TRBJ2-1; 8 nucleotides agree with TRBD1. The CDR3 runs 12 residues. The germline CDR1 and CDR2 sequences are SQVTM and ANQGSEA. V gave up 7 bases and J gave up 8 bases; unmatched junction bases: 7. The CDR3 sequence: CSGVQGAYEQFF. The DNA for the CDR3 is TGCAGCGGGGTCCAGGGGGCGTATGAGCAGTTCTTC.

The chain links TRBV29-1 to TRBJ2-5; the match to TRBD2 covers 12 bases. The trim removed 2 bases at V and 4 bases at J, leaving 2 bases unmatched. Germline V lookup: CDR1 SQVTM, CDR2 ANQGSEA. This CDR3 contains 14 residues. CDR3 in amino acids: CSVERLAGVETQYF. As DNA, the CDR3 is TGCAGCGTTGAAAGACTAGCGGGAGTAGAGACCCAGTACTTC.

This chain links TRBV6-5 with TRBJ2-6; a weak D match, TRBD1 (5 bases). The length of the CDR3 is 14 residues. Germline assignment: CDR1 MNHEY and CDR2 SVGAGI. With 2 bases removed from V and 5 bases from J, the gap between germline ends came to 7 bases. CDR3: CASSYRGWANVLTF. CDR3 DNA sequence: TGTGCCAGCAGTTACAGGGGCTGGGCCAACGTCCTGACTTTC.

The CDR3: CASSQDIGAGNTIYF. CDR3 bases: TGCGCCAGCAGCCAAGATATAGGAGCTGGAAACACCATATATTTT. The rearrangement links TRBV4-1 to TRBJ1-3; no reliable D call. V was shortened by 0 bases and J by 2 bases, with 8 bases between the two germline ends. This CDR3 has 15 residues. The germline CDR1 and CDR2 sequences are MGHRA and YSYEKL.

The chain is built from TRBV25-1 and TRBJ2-3, with 7 bases identical to TRBD2. Germline V gene data show CDR1 as MGHDK and CDR2 as SYGVNS. J gave up 3 bases and V 3 bases, and 9 bases lay outside the gene matches. CDR3 size: 16 residues. CDR3 sequence: CASSDGSGGETDTQYF. CDR3 nucleotides: TGTGCCAGCAGTGACGGCTCTGGGGGGGAAACAGATACGCAGTATTTT.

This clone was counted between two and nine times. This rearrangement joins TRBV5-1 to TRBJ2-1; D call uncertain. The CDR3 sequence is 15 residues long. Trimming pared 5 bases from V and 0 bases from J, leaving 12 bases between. Germline CDR1 reads SGHRS; CDR2 reads YFSETQ. The CDR3 DNA reads TGCGCCAGCAGTAAAGACGTCAGCTCCTACAATGAGCAGTTCTTC. This sequence encodes CASSKDVSSYNEQFF.

The chain links TRBV28 to TRBJ2-3; D may be TRBD1 (6 bases). V was trimmed by 3 bases and J by 6 bases, leaving 13 bases between them. CDR1 and CDR2 (germline): MDHEN, SYDVKM. This CDR3 has 14 residues. CDR3 sequence reads: CASSLLSTGDTQYF. CDR3 DNA sequence: TGTGCCAGCAGTTTGCTTTCGACAGGTGATACGCAGTATTTT.

The chain couples TRBV27 to TRBJ2-3; 8 bases map to TRBD1. The CDR3 consists of 17 residues. Unmatched junction bases numbered 13, after V lost 6 bases and J lost 2 bases. Germline-derived CDR1 and CDR2 are MNHEY and SMNVEV (reference sequence). The chain's CDR3 is CASSPEGQELHTDTQYF. The DNA for the CDR3 is TGTGCCAGCAGCCCGGAGGGACAGGAGCTACACACAGATACGCAGTATTTT.

This clone has more than one count but fewer than ten. The chain combines TRBV29-1 with TRBJ2-1, with D perhaps assigned TRBD1 or TRBD2 (6 bases each). This CDR3 region has 16 residues. Germline loops: CDR1 SQVTM, CDR2 ANQGSEA. Between the trimmed V and J ends, which lost 7 bases and 2 bases, there was a span of 21 bases. The CDR3 DNA sequence: TGCAGCGCTTCGGACAGAGCGGGTCCGACCTACAATGAGCAGTTCTTC. Protein: CSASDRAGPTYNEQFF.

This clone has a count of ten or more. This chain uses TRBV19 with TRBJ2-3; D gene unclear. Germline values: CDR1 LNHDA, CDR2 SQIVND (reference sequence). This CDR3 is built from 10 residues. V was trimmed by 5 bases and J by 13 bases, leaving 10 bases between them. The CDR3 spells CASSDPNKYF. CDR3 DNA sequence: TGTGCCAGTAGTGATCCCAACAAGTATTTT.

This clone was found once. This chain joins TRBV19 and TRBJ1-5; perhaps TRBD1 as D (5 bases). Germline lookup yields CDR1 LNHDA and CDR2 SQIVND (reference sequence). The CDR3 runs to 14 residues. The V end was cut by 8 bases, the J end by 0 bases, with 11 bases between. The CDR3 is CASGDGYSNQPQHF. In DNA form, the CDR3 reads TGTGCCAGTGGGGACGGATATAGCAATCAGCCCCAGCATTTT.

The chain is built from TRBV28 and TRBJ2-1; weak D call: TRBD2 (5 bases). V lost 2 bases and J 2 bases, leaving 10 bases between the germline ends. There are 15 residues in the CDR3. The V gene's germline CDR1 is MDHEN and CDR2 SYDVKM. CDR3 in amino acids: CASSLLRGTYNEQFF. The CDR3 DNA sequence: TGTGCCAGCAGTTTACTCCGGGGTACCTACAATGAGCAGTTCTTC.

This rearrangement joins TRBV6-6 to TRBJ1-5, with D hard to call. CDR3 length: 13 amino acids. The germline V gene has CDR1 MNHNY and CDR2 SVGAGI (reference sequence). Trimming removed 5 bases at V and 3 bases at J, with 8 bases between. CDR3 region: CASSRDNNQPQHF. In nucleotides, the CDR3 is TGTGCCAGCAGTCGAGACAACAATCAGCCCCAGCATTTT.

This clone was seen a few times. This may be a read error, as it is one base from a much larger clone. V gene TRBV6-1 combines with J gene TRBJ2-1; 7 positions agree with TRBD2. J gave up 0 bases and V 2 bases, and 1 base lay outside the gene matches. The CDR3 is 15 residues long. Germline lookup yields CDR1 MNHNS and CDR2 SASEGT. CDR3 nucleotides: TGTGCCAGCAGTGAAATAGCGGGCTCCTACAATGAGCAGTTCTTC. It specifies CASSEIAGSYNEQFF.

The chain is built from TRBV2 and TRBJ1-1; 9 bases fit TRBD1. J gave up 2 bases and V 4 bases, and 5 bases lay outside the gene matches. CDR3 length equals 15 residues. The V gene's germline CDR1 is SNHLY and CDR2 FYNNEI. For the CDR3, the DNA is TGTGCCAGCAGTGTCTCACAGGGGGCTAACACTGAAGCTTTCTTT. Its protein product is CASSVSQGANTEAFF.

The V and J genes are TRBV21-1 and TRBJ2-7; the table's D call, TRBD2, was not checked against the DNA. TRBV21-1 is annotated as a pseudogene. CDR3 length: 16 residues. The CDR3 coding sequence is TGTGCCAGCAGCGAAATCTGCCAGCGGGAGGGTAACGAGCAGTACTTC. Its protein product is CASSEICQREGNEQYF.

The gene calls are TRBV7-9 and TRBJ2-7, with D unresolved. CDR1 and CDR2 from the germline V gene are SEHNR and FQNEAQ (reference sequence). The germline V and J ends were trimmed by 8 bases and 4 bases, with 18 bases remaining between them. CDR3 size: 14 residues. DNA of the CDR3: TGTGCCAGCGGCAAGATCTGGGGTGGGTACGAGCAGTACTTC. Its protein product is CASGKIWGGYEQYF.

The chain combines TRBV19 with TRBJ2-3; D unclear. Looked up from germline, CDR1 is LNHDA and CDR2 is SQIVND (reference sequence). V lost 10 bases and J 2 bases, leaving 16 bases between the germline ends. The CDR3 loop spans 14 amino acids. This CDR3 reads CATKGAHHTDTQYF. As DNA, the CDR3 is TGTGCCACCAAAGGTGCCCATCACACAGATACGCAGTATTTT.

This chain joins TRBV19 and TRBJ2-3; 13 bases fit TRBD2. CDR1 and CDR2 (germline): LNHDA, SQIVND (reference sequence). The CDR3 spans 15 residues. V dropped 6 bases and J dropped 4; count of bases not matched to a gene: 4. CDR3 bases: TGTGCCAGTAGCGGACTAGCGGGAGTTCCAGATACGCAGTATTTT. This encodes CASSGLAGVPDTQYF.